This TCR beta chain was profiled in a study of spatial heterogeneity in lung cancer. As for time point: sample taken at primary tumor resection. The sequenced material consisted of unsorted whole RNA from tumor, nontumor lung or frozen PBMC. Samples were donated by 72 untreated early-stage non-small cell lung cancer patients. TCRdb redid the calling of the 5' RACE reads with MiXCR, one entry per CDR3 protein. Of 80,000 to 95,000 distinct CDR3 sequences in the sample, roughly 9.5% are singletons; the top ten hold about 7.1%. This clonotype occurred many times. No antigen is known for it. General observations from the study: The study found ubiquitous expanded tumor TCRs in blood more at resection than follow-up.

V was cut by 5 bases and J by 5 bases, with 18 bases left in between. CDR3 length: 15 residues. Germline CDR1 reads MDHEN; CDR2 reads SYDVKM. The source material was PBMCs, sampled at surgery. This TCR was recovered from a male donor with early-stage non-small cell lung cancer. V gene TRBV28 combines with J gene TRBJ2-5; D tentatively reads TRBD1 or TRBD2 (5 bases each). This chain's CDR3 is CASSPPAGTVETQYF. The CDR3 coding sequence is TGTGCCAGCAGTCCACCGGCCGGGACGGTGGAGACCCAGTACTTC.